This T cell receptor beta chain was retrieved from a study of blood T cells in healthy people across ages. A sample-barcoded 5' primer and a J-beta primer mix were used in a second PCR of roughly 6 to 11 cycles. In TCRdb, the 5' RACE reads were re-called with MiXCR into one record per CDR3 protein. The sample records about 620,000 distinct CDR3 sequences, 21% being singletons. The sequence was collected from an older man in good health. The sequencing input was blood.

CDR3 amino acids: CASRFRRQIATNEKLFF. The CDR3 nucleotides are TGTGCCAGCAGGTTTCGTAGACAGATTGCAACTAATGAAAAACTGTTTTTT. The chain employs TRBV6-1 and TRBJ1-4, with TRBD1 as a possible D gene (5 bases). This CDR3 region has 17 residues. Germline V gives CDR1 MNHNS, CDR2 SASEGT. V was cut by 6 bases and J by 0 bases, with 17 bases left in between.